This T cell receptor (beta chain) was obtained from a study of OX40 agonist ivuxolimab in advanced cancers. The overall study: With ivuxolimab, an agonistic anti-OX40 (CD134) antibody, patients were treated. Cancers in dose escalation were hepatocellular, melanoma, renal cell and head and neck.

J was trimmed by 2 bases and V by 4 bases; bases with no gene match: 7. The CDR3 consists of 15 residues. In germline, CDR1 is SEHNR, CDR2 FQNEAQ (reference sequence). General study findings and limits: Antigen specificity remained undetermined for the expanded peripheral T cells. CD4+ and CD8+ T cells in blood underwent clonal expansion by week 6 at 0.1 to 3.0 mg/kg.

About this clone itself: Antigen: not known.

The repertoire was sequenced with immunoSEQ multiplex PCR; TCRdb's copy has only in-frame clones and lacks some. The data show under 15,000 clones, approximately 77% seen once. This TCR was recovered from an adult with an advanced solid tumor such as melanoma, head and neck, liver or kidney cancer. The V gene is TRBV7-9, the J gene TRBJ2-7; 8 bases match TRBD1. Sequencing used CD4+ or CD8+ T cells sorted from blood, obtained in a trial of the OX40 agonist ivuxolimab. CDR3 sequence: CASSSPTGDTYEQYF. The CDR3 nucleotides read TGTGCCAGCAGCTCCCCGACAGGGGACACCTACGAGCAGTACTTC.